Following are 7 T cell receptor beta chains from one sample sequenced in a study of CD8+ T cells in alopecia areata. The treatment denotes: oral pan-JAK inhibitor, 5-10 mg twice daily. Extraction and reverse transcription of RNA yielded cDNA as the sequencing template. The table came from immunoSEQ multiplex PCR; TCRdb's copy has only in-frame clones and leaves some out. The table has roughly 190,000 clones, roughly 60% seen once. Sequenced here: CD4+ T cells sorted from blood, sampled at week 24, from a patient treated with tofacitinib. These receptor sequences come from a human donor with alopecia areata.

V usage is TRBV15 and J usage is TRBJ1-5, with D uncertain. CDR1 is LNHNV and CDR2 is YYDKDF in the germline V gene (reference sequence). V shed 0 bases and J shed 4 bases, with 13 bases lying between them. The CDR3 is made up of 16 amino acids. The CDR3 nucleotides read TGTGCCACCAGCAGAGAGCCCCTGGACTGGAATCAGCCCCAGCATTTT. It yields the protein CATSREPLDWNQPQHF.

This clone was found a few times. The chain combines TRBV30 with TRBJ1-1, with D possibly being TRBD1 (5 bases). CDR1 and CDR2 (germline): GTSNPN, SVGIG (reference sequence). V lost 2 bases and J 4 bases, leaving 14 bases between the germline ends. CDR3 length equals 14 residues. The CDR3: CAWSLGRGGTEAFF. The CDR3 DNA reads as TGTGCCTGGAGTTTAGGGAGGGGAGGCACTGAAGCTTTCTTT.

The chain uses TRBV14 and TRBJ2-3; D call uncertain. V lost 5 bases and J lost 2, with 5 bases in between. Germline V gene sequence: CDR1 SGHDN, CDR2 FVKESK. This CDR3 is built from 12 residues. CDR3 DNA: TGTGCCAGCAGCGGGCTCACAGATACGCAGTATTTT. Amino acid sequence: CASSGLTDTQYF.

This clone was seen more than once but under ten times. The chain recombines TRBV6-5 with TRBJ1-5, with D perhaps matching TRBD1 (5 bases). The CDR3 is 14 amino acids. The V end lost 7 bases, the J end lost 1 base, and 11 bases lay between the germline ends. Germline loops: CDR1 MNHEY, CDR2 SVGAGI. The CDR3, as DNA: TGTGCCAGCAAGGGGTTCGGAAGCAATCAGCCCCAGCATTTT. Its protein product is CASKGFGSNQPQHF.

This clone was observed a few times. This sequence joins TRBV7-8 and TRBJ1-2; 8 bases map to TRBD1. The CDR3 has 17 residues. From germline, CDR1 is SGHVS and CDR2 FQNEAQ. The trim removed 5 bases at V and 0 bases at J, leaving 11 bases unmatched. The CDR3 region has the DNA TGTGCCAGCAGCCAACCCGGCGGACAGGGAGCTAACTATGGCTACACCTTC. Translated: CASSQPGGQGANYGYTF.

In nucleotides, the CDR3 is TGTGCCAGCAGCTTAACACTAGCGGCCGGGGAGCTGTTTTTT. It translates to CASSLTLAAGELFF. This rearrangement joins TRBV11-1 to TRBJ2-2, with TRBD2 identical over 8 bases. The CDR3 is 14 amino acids. J gave up 6 bases and V 2 bases, and 2 bases lay outside the gene matches. Germline CDR1 reads SGHAT; CDR2 reads FQDESV (reference sequence).

The chain recombines TRBV15 with TRBJ2-7; D unclear. Germline V gene data show CDR1 as LNHNV and CDR2 as YYDKDF (reference sequence). Trimming shortened V by 1 base and J by 2 bases, and 6 bases separated the two germline ends. The CDR3 loop spans 13 amino acids. CDR3 region: CATSRVPAYEQYF. The DNA for the CDR3 is TGTGCCACCAGCAGAGTTCCTGCCTACGAGCAGTACTTC.